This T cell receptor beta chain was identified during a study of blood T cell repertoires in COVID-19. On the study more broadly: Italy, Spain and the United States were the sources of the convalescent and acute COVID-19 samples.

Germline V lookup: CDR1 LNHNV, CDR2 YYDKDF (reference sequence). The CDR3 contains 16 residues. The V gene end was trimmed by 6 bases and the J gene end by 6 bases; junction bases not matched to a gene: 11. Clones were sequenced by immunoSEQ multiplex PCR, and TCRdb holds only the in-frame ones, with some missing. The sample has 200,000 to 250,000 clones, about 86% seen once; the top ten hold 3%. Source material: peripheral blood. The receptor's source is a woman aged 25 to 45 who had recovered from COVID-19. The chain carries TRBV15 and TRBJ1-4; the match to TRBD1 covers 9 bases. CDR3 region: CATRNHRGQRDEKLFF. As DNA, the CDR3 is TGTGCCACCAGGAATCACAGGGGGCAAAGGGATGAAAAACTGTTTTTT.